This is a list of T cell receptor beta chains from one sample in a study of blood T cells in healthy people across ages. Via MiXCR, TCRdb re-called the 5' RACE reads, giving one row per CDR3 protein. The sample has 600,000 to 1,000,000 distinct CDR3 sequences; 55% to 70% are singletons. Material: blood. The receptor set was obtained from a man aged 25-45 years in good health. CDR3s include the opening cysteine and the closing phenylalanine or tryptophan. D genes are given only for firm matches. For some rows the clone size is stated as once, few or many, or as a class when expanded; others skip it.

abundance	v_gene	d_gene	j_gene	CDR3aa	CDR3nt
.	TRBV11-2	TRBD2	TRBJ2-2	CASSLPRAGGPSDANTGELFF	TGTGCCAGCAGCCTCCCGAGGGCGGGAGGGCCCTCCGACGCGAACACCGGGGAGCTGTTTTTT
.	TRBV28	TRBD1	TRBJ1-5	CASTLGGRGQPQHF	TGTGCCAGCACCTTAGGGGGCCGGGGTCAGCCCCAGCATTTT
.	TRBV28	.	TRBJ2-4	CASSQAPLAKNIQYF	TGTGCCAGTAGCCAAGCCCCGCTAGCCAAAAACATTCAGTACTTC
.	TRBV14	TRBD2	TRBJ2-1	CASSHPAWREGMGDYNEQFF	TGTGCCAGCAGCCATCCGGCGTGGCGGGAGGGGATGGGGGATTACAATGAGCAGTTCTTC
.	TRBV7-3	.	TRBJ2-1	CASSLGMVGGQGEQFF	TGTGCCAGCAGCTTAGGGATGGTGGGGGGCCAGGGAGAGCAGTTCTTC
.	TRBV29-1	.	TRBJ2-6	CSVLLLNRASGANVLTF	TGCAGCGTCTTGTTGCTCAACAGGGCCTCTGGGGCCAACGTCCTGACTTTC
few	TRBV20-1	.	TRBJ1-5	CSARRQSSNQPQHF	TGCAGTGCTAGAAGACAGAGCAGCAATCAGCCCCAGCATTTT
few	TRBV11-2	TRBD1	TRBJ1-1	CASSPTETGEAFF	TGTGCCAGCAGTCCAACCGAGACAGGGGAAGCTTTCTTT
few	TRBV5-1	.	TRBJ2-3	CASGPTDTQYF	TGCGCCAGCGGCCCCACAGATACGCAGTATTTT
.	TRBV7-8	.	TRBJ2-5	CASSLAGFGALGTQYF	TGTGCCAGCAGCTTAGCAGGGTTCGGCGCTTTGGGGACCCAGTACTTC
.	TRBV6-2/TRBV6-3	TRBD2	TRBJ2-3	CATPVRRQGLAGADTQYF	TGTGCCACTCCTGTCCGGCGCCAAGGACTAGCGGGAGCAGATACGCAGTATTTT
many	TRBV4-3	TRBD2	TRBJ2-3	CASSQDPPSGGRTDTQYF	TGCGCCAGCAGCCAAGATCCCCCTAGCGGGGGCCGCACAGATACGCAGTATTTT
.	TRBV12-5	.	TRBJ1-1	CASPLDQVALNTEAFF	TGTGCTAGTCCTCTGGACCAGGTGGCTTTGAACACTGAAGCTTTCTTT
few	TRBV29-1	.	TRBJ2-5	CSVDGGQETQYF	TGCAGCGTGGACGGAGGACAAGAGACCCAGTACTTC
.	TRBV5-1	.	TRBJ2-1	CASGPGYSYNEQFF	TGCGCCAGCGGGCCGGGGTACTCCTACAATGAGCAGTTCTTC
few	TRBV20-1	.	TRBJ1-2	CSAREPLGNYGYTF	TGCAGTGCTAGAGAGCCACTGGGTAATTATGGCTACACCTTC
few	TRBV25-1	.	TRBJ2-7	CASREGRNEQYF	TGTGCCAGCAGGGAAGGGAGAAACGAGCAGTACTTC
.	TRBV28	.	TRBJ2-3	CASSEHTGSTDTQYF	TGTGCCAGCAGCGAGCACACAGGGAGCACAGATACGCAGTATTTT
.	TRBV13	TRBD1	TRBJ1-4	CASSFQGGATNEKLFF	TGTGCCAGCAGCTTTCAGGGGGGAGCAACTAATGAAAAACTGTTTTTT
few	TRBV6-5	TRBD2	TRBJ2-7	CASSSVWVAASGRVAYEQYF	TGTGCCAGCAGTTCCGTTTGGGTTGCAGCAAGCGGGAGGGTCGCCTACGAGCAGTACTTC
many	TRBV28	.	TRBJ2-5	CASSAQGGVETQYF	TGTGCCAGCAGTGCCCAGGGGGGGGTAGAGACCCAGTACTTC
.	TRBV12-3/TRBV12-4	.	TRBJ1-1	CASSFQMSTGGSPRTEAFF	.
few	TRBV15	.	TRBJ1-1	CATSRSGNTEAFF	TGTGCCACCAGCAGAAGCGGGAACACTGAAGCTTTCTTT
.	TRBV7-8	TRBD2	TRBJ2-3	CASRPSGIATDTQYF	TGTGCAAGCAGGCCTAGCGGGATCGCTACAGATACGCAGTATTTT
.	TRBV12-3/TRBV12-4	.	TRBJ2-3	CASSFSSLADADTQYF	TGTGCCAGCAGTTTTTCGTCGCTAGCTGACGCCGATACGCAGTATTTT
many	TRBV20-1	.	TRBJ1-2	CSARWQIYGYTF	TGCAGTGCTAGATGGCAGATCTATGGCTACACCTTC
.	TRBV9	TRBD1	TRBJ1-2	CASSTRDRGLNYGYTF	TGTGCCAGCAGCACCCGGGACAGAGGGCTGAACTATGGCTACACCTTC
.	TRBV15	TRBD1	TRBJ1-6	CATSRTGTANSPLHF	TGTGCCACCAGCAGAACCGGGACAGCCAATTCACCCCTCCACTTT
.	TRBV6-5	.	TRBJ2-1	CASSYGIMGGGYNEQFF	TGTGCCAGCAGTTACGGCATCATGGGAGGAGGCTACAATGAGCAGTTCTTC
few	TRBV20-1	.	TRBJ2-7	CSGHFLIGEQYF	TGCAGTGGTCATTTCCTTATAGGCGAGCAGTACTTC
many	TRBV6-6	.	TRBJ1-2	CASLVGPRGYTF	TGTGCCAGCCTCGTGGGACCCCGTGGCTACACCTTC
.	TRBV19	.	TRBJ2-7	CASQAVGSYEQYF	TGTGCCAGCCAGGCCGTGGGATCCTACGAGCAGTACTTC
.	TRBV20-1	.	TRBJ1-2	CSARDSLGNYGYTF	TGCAGTGCTAGAGACAGTCTGGGAAACTATGGCTACACCTTC
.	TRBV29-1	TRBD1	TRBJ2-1	CGVERGQEQFF	TGCGGCGTTGAAAGGGGGCAGGAGCAGTTCTTC
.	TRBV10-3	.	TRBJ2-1	CAISESRGPPVGEQFF	TGTGCCATCAGTGAGTCGAGGGGCCCTCCGGTCGGTGAGCAGTTCTTC
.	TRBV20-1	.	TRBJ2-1	CSARAGPLSTSYNEQFF	TGCAGTGCTAGAGCCGGACCTCTTAGCACCTCCTACAATGAGCAGTTCTTC
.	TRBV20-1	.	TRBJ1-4	CSAQRGATNEKLFF	TGCAGTGCCCAGAGAGGGGCAACTAATGAAAAACTGTTTTTT
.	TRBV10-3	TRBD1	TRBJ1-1	CAISVVGTGGEAFF	TGTGCCATCAGCGTCGTGGGGACAGGAGGCGAAGCTTTCTTT
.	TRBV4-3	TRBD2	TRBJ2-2	CASQLTGGSTGELFF	TGCGCCAGCCAACTCACGGGAGGGTCCACCGGGGAGCTGTTTTTT
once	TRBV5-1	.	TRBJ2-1	CASTRTSPSCNEQFF	TGCGCCAGCACTAGAACTAGCCCCTCCTGCAATGAGCAGTTCTTC
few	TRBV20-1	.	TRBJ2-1	CSANSYNEQFF	TGCAGTGCTAACTCCTACAATGAGCAGTTCTTC
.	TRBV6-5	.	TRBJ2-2	CASSYGYPGELFF	TGTGCCAGCAGTTACGGGTACCCCGGGGAGCTGTTTTTT
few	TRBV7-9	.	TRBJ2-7	CASSLAIGGPNEQYF	TGTGCCAGCAGCTTAGCGATAGGGGGACCCAACGAGCAGTACTTC
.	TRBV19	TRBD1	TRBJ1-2	CASSAFTTGDYGYTF	TGTGCCAGTAGTGCCTTCACAACAGGGGACTATGGCTACACCTTC
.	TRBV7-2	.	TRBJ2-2	CASSPTRNTGELFF	TGTGCCAGCAGCCCAACTCGAAACACCGGGGAGCTGTTTTTT
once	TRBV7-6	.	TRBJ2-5	CASSLGLGQGYNEQYF	TGTGCCAGCAGCTTGGGTTTAGGGCAGGGGTATAATGAGCAGTACTTC
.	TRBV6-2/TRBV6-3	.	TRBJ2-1	CASSYSISGGFRPVYPNLTGQQFF	TGTGCCAGCAGTTACTCGATTTCGGGGGGGTTTCGCCCAGTATACCCCAACCTGACAGGGCAGCAGTTCTTC
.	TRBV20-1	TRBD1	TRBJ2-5	CSAPPTGTQETQYF	TGCAGTGCACCCCCGACAGGGACCCAAGAGACCCAGTACTTC
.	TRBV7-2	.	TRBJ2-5	CASSFGGIVGEQYF	TGTGCCAGCAGCTTCGGGGGTATTGTGGGGGAGCAGTACTTC
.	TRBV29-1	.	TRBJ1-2	CSVDRQDSGYTF	TGCAGCGTTGATCGACAGGACTCTGGCTACACCTTC
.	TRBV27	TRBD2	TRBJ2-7	CASSVTSAHEQYF	TGTGCCAGCAGTGTAACTAGCGCTCACGAGCAGTACTTC
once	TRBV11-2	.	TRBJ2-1	CASSAPSASTMSSSSHLYNEQFF	.
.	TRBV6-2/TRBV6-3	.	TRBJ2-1	CASSPLRDGVFGKQFF	TGTGCCAGCAGCCCCCTCCGGGACGGGGTGTTCGGGAAGCAGTTCTTC
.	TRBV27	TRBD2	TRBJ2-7	CTSSYTSDSYEQYF	TGTACCAGCAGCTACACTAGCGACTCCTACGAGCAGTACTTC
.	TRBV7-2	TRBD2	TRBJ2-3	CASSLVGRESTDTQYF	TGTGCCAGCAGCTTAGTAGGGCGGGAGAGCACAGATACGCAGTATTTT
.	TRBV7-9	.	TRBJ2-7	CASSLSAGRGYEQYF	TGTGCCAGCAGCTTATCGGCAGGGAGAGGCTACGAGCAGTACTTC
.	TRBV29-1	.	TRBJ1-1	CSAFLGTPEPGTEAFF	TGCAGCGCATTCCTAGGGACACCCGAACCGGGGACTGAAGCTTTCTTT
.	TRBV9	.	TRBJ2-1	CASSPQGSSYNGQFF	TGTGCCAGCAGCCCTCAGGGGAGCTCCTACAATGGGCAGTTCTTC